This TCR beta chain was sequenced in a study of shared clonotypes between healthy human individuals. Findings of the study overall: Generation probabilities of non-shared clonotypes were lower (relative to those shared by all four donors). Rarefaction revealed incomplete sorted-subset sequencing despite large depth.

The material for each subset, its genomic DNA, was split evenly across several immunoSEQ plates. Sorted-subset replicate PCR reactions were performed with approximately 180 ng DNA, corresponding to roughly 31,000 T cell genomes. Generated by immunoSEQ multiplex PCR, the TCRdb table keeps only in-frame clones and is missing some. The sample records about 820,000 clones, 80% to 95% being singletons. Regarding this clone: Its antigen is as yet unknown.

The V gene's germline CDR1 is MDHEN and CDR2 SYDVKM. CDR3 size: 14 residues. V lost 8 bases and J lost 1, with 11 bases in between. Terminally differentiated effector memory CD45RA+ cells were left out of the naive CD8 fraction, which was CD45RO-negative and positively selected for CCR7. This chain connects TRBV28 to TRBJ2-2, with D maybe TRBD2 (5 bases). The receptor was isolated from a man aged 25-40 years in good health. Sequencing was done on a sample of naive CD8+ T cells sorted from blood. CDR3: CASALGVNTGELFF. DNA for the CDR3: TGTGCCAGCGCGTTGGGAGTGAACACCGGGGAGCTGTTTTTT.